These 10 T cell receptor beta chains originate from one sample sequenced in a study of shared clonotypes between healthy human individuals. TCRdb keeps only in-frame clones here, not all; method: immunoSEQ multiplex PCR. The sample has around 480,000 clones; 60% to 80% are singletons. Sequencing was performed on PBMCs. These receptors were obtained from a middle-aged woman in good health. Some clones in this sample may be carry-over from other donors' samples.

This clone was seen a few times. V is TRBV2 and J is TRBJ2-7; D unclear. The V gene's germline CDR1 is SNHLY and CDR2 FYNNEI. With 2 bases removed from V and 1 base from J, the gap between germline ends came to 9 bases. The CDR3 has 14 residues. CDR3 sequence: CASSESRESYEQYF. The CDR3 nucleotides read TGTGCCAGCAGTGAATCGAGAGAGTCCTACGAGCAGTACTTC.

This chain joins TRBV5-1 and TRBJ1-5, with 12 bases aligning to TRBD1. The V gene's germline CDR1 is SGHRS and CDR2 YFSETQ. With 4 bases clipped from V and 1 base from J, the junction kept 9 bases outside the gene matches. The CDR3 length is 18 residues. This CDR3 reads CASSPTGTGGASNQPQHF. The CDR3 coding sequence is TGCGCCAGCAGCCCAACCGGGACAGGGGGCGCGAGCAATCAGCCCCAGCATTTT.

The chain employs TRBV13 and TRBJ1-2; TRBD1 aligns across 7 bases. This CDR3 spans 16 amino acids. The V segment lost 0 bases and the J segment 5 bases; nucleotides outside the gene matches: 9. CDR1 is PRHDT, CDR2 FYEKMQ, per germline (reference sequence). CDR3 loop: CASSLGRTGSFYGYTF. The CDR3 DNA follows: TGTGCCAGCAGCTTAGGACGGACAGGATCTTTTTATGGCTACACCTTC.

The V gene is TRBV2, the J gene TRBJ2-7; D is perhaps TRBD1 (7 bases). Trimming took off 2 bases at V and 6 bases at J, with 8 bases between the two ends. CDR3 size: 12 residues. Germline V gives CDR1 SNHLY, CDR2 FYNNEI. The CDR3 here is CASSEQGGEQYF. The CDR3 nucleotides are TGTGCCAGCAGTGAACAGGGGGGCGAGCAGTACTTC. Looking up the rest from reference TRBV2 and TRBJ2-7 gives the full variable domain: EPEVTQTPSHQVTQMGQEVILRCVPISNHLYFYWYRQILGQKVEFLVSFYNNEISEKSEIFDDQFSVERPDGSNFTLKIRSTKLEDSAMYFCASSEQGGEQYFGPGTRLTVT.

V usage is TRBV27 and J usage is TRBJ2-3; 10 positions agree with TRBD2. The trim removed 2 bases at V and 5 bases at J, leaving 7 bases unmatched. The germline V gene encodes CDR1 MNHEY and CDR2 SMNVEV (reference sequence). This CDR3 region has 16 residues. CDR3 protein: CASSLGPAGGQDTQYF. CDR3 DNA sequence: TGTGCCAGCAGTTTAGGACCAGCGGGAGGGCAAGATACGCAGTATTTT.

This clone turned up a few times. V is TRBV18 and J is TRBJ2-7, with D hard to call. The CDR3 spans 12 residues. V gave up 3 bases and J gave up 4 bases, with 7 bases separating them. In germline, CDR1 is KGHSH, CDR2 LQKENI. CDR3 sequence (DNA): TGTGCCAGCTCACCTACTTTTTACGAGCAGTACTTC. It is translated as CASSPTFYEQYF.

The CDR3 is CASSLDLTGVYEQFF. CDR3 bases: TGCGCCAGCAGCTTGGACCTGACAGGGGTGTATGAGCAGTTCTTC. V usage is TRBV5-1 and J usage is TRBJ2-1, with TRBD1 matching 8 bases. The germline CDR1 and CDR2 sequences are SGHRS and YFSETQ. The ends lost 0 bases at V and 8 bases at J; junction bases unmatched: 7. This CDR3 region has 15 residues.

V and J are TRBV2 and TRBJ1-1; D unclear. The germline V gene has CDR1 SNHLY and CDR2 FYNNEI. V gave up 10 bases and J gave up 7 bases, with 16 bases separating them. The CDR3 has 12 amino acids. As DNA, the CDR3 is TGTGCCACCAAGGCCCTCGGGGTTGAAGCTTTCTTT. This gives the protein CATKALGVEAFF.

A remark on this clone: Other DNA sequences in this specimen translate into the identical CDR3. The chain couples TRBV27 to TRBJ2-7; 16 bases map to TRBD2. Germline assignment: CDR1 MNHEY and CDR2 SMNVEV (reference sequence). There are 18 residues in the CDR3. V shed 0 bases and J 2 bases; nucleotides not matched to a gene: 4. Written as DNA, the CDR3 is TGTGCCAGCAGTTTATCCAGAGGGACTAGCGGGAGGGCCTACGAGCAGTACTTC. Translated: CASSLSRGTSGRAYEQYF.

This clone has only a few counts. The genes are TRBV9 and TRBJ2-7, with TRBD2 identical over 8 bases. CDR1 is SGDLS, CDR2 YYNGEE, per germline. The CDR3 extends over 15 amino acids. V lost 0 bases to trimming and J lost 4 bases; unmatched junction nucleotides: 6. The DNA for the CDR3 is TGTGCCAGCAGCGTAGTTTGGGGACTAGGGTACGAGCAGTACTTC. This codes for CASSVVWGLGYEQYF.